This TCR beta chain is from a study of shared clonotypes between healthy human individuals. Across the whole study: The study used three CD4 naive, three CD4 memory, two CD8 naive and one CD8 memory plate per donor.

Sequenced by immunoSEQ multiplex PCR; TCRdb stores in-frame clones only, minus some. The table has 800,000 or so clones, approximately 96% seen once. Naive-designated CD8 cells lacked CD45RO, were positively enriched for CCR7, and omitted terminally differentiated effector memory CD45RA+ cells. The CDR3 has 14 amino acids. Unmatched junction bases numbered 9, after V lost 11 bases and J lost 0 bases. Germline CDR1 and CDR2: SGHTA and FQGNSA. The TCR sequence derives from a man under 40 in good health. The chain recombines TRBV7-2 with TRBJ2-7; 8 bases map to TRBD2. Sequencing was carried out using naive CD8+ T cells sorted from blood. The CDR3 is CAVSTSGGSYEQYF. The CDR3 region has the DNA TGTGCCGTCTCTACTAGCGGAGGCTCCTACGAGCAGTACTTC.